This T cell receptor (beta chain) appears in the sequencing data of a study of immune heterogeneity within non-small cell lung tumors. The overall study: With respect to histology, the tumors encompassed several squamous cell carcinomas, some ten non-squamous carcinomas and 1 not otherwise specified. Notes on the study in general: Identical dominant CDR3 beta clonotypes were found repeatedly across the tumor sites of a single patient, and these appeared alongside high-frequency clones that were unique to particular tumor locations. High-frequency T-cell receptor beta clonotypes differed largely between individual patients.

The CDR3 extends over 13 amino acids. Per germline, CDR1 SNHLY and CDR2 FYNNEI. The V gene lost 7 bases and the J gene lost 3 bases, with 10 bases spanning the gap. Multiplex PCR employing 32 V and 13 J primers generated amplicons of the TCR beta CDR3. MiXCR, applied by TCRdb to the multiplex PCR reads, yields one record per CDR3 protein. The sample lists thousands of distinct CDR3 sequences; 52% were seen once. For each sample, template was 600 ng of bulk tumor genomic DNA. Surgeons took several biopsies per primary tumor, spaced far apart, during surgery. Before undergoing curative surgery, patients had newly diagnosed non-small cell lung cancer that was untreated. Turning to this clonotype: What it binds is not known.

This chain links TRBV2 with TRBJ1-3; D unclear. Sequenced input: lung tumor tissue. The clonotype originates from a man aged 55 to 69 with non-small cell lung cancer. CDR3 DNA: TGTGCCAGCAAGGCCGGGGTTGGAAACACCATATATTTT. This codes for CASKAGVGNTIYF.